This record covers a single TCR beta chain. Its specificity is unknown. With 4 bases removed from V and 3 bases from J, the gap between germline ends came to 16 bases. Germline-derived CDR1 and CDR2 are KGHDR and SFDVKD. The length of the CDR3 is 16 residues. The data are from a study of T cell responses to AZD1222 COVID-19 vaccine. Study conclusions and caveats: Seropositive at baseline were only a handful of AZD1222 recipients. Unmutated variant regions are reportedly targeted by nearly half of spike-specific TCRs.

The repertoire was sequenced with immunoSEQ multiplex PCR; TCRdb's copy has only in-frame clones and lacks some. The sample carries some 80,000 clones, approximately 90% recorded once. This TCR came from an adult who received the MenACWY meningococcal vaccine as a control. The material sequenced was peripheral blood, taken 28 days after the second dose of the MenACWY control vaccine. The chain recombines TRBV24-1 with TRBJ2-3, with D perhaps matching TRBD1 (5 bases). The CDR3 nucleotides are TGTGCCACCAGTGAACCAGCAGGGTCTGGGACAGATACGCAGTATTTT. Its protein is CATSEPAGSGTDTQYF.